A selection of T cell receptor beta chains follows, all from one sample in a study of CD8 T cells in ankylosing spondylitis. Using its own MiXCR run on the 5' RACE reads, TCRdb lists one record per CDR3 protein. The sample records around 130,000 distinct CDR3 sequences, roughly a tenth being singletons. The source material was blood, either unsorted or a sorted T cell fraction (not recorded which). The receptor set was obtained from a male donor with ankylosing spondylitis or in good health (not recorded which). CDR3s include the opening cysteine and the closing phenylalanine or tryptophan. A D gene is named only where the DNA matches it firmly. Not every row has a clone size; where given, it reads once, few, many or a size class.

>TRBJ2-5|NA|few|TRBV7-2
CASSLVAGRDETQYF
TGTGCCAGCAGCTTAGTAGCAGGGCGAGACGAGACCCAGTACTTC
>TRBJ2-6|NA|many|TRBV6-5
CASSYSQTGANVLTF
TGTGCCAGCAGTTACTCTCAGACTGGGGCCAACGTCCTGACTTTC
>TRBJ1-1|NA|many|TRBV10-3
CAISESGKNTEAFF
TGTGCCATCAGTGAGTCAGGGAAGAACACTGAAGCTTTCTTT
>TRBJ2-1|NA|many|TRBV9
CASSPQGGNEQFF
TGTGCCAGCAGCCCCCAGGGCGGAAATGAGCAGTTCTTC
>TRBJ2-2|TRBD2|many|TRBV12-3/TRBV12-4
CASSIASGGGELFF
TGTGCCAGCAGTATAGCTAGCGGCGGCGGGGAGCTGTTTTTT
>TRBJ2-5|TRBD1|many|TRBV12-3/TRBV12-4
CASSPWDSRQETQYF
TGTGCCAGCAGCCCCTGGGACAGTCGGCAAGAGACCCAGTACTTC
>TRBJ1-4|TRBD1|NA|TRBV20-1
CSAPGTGSPSTNEKLFF
TGCAGTGCTCCCGGGACAGGGTCGCCCTCAACTAATGAAAAACTGTTTTTT
>TRBJ2-3|NA|few|TRBV29-1
CSVQQGPDTQYF
TGCAGCGTGCAACAGGGACCAGATACGCAGTATTTT
>TRBJ2-2|TRBD2|many|TRBV20-1
CSARDTSGRTGELFF
TGCAGTGCTAGAGATACTAGCGGGAGGACCGGGGAGCTGTTTTTT
>TRBJ2-2|NA|many|TRBV6-1
CASSEGVRVTGELFF
TGTGCCAGCAGTGAAGGTGTCAGGGTCACCGGGGAGCTGTTTTTT
>TRBJ2-7|TRBD2|many|TRBV13
CASSLGLASSYEQYF
TGTGCCAGCAGCCTTGGACTAGCGAGTTCCTACGAGCAGTACTTC
>TRBJ2-5|NA|many|TRBV18
CASSPQLGRDTETQYF
TGTGCCAGCTCACCACAACTTGGGCGGGATACAGAGACCCAGTACTTC
>TRBJ2-1|NA|once|TRBV7-3
CASSPSPGAQHYEQFF
TGTGCCAGCAGCCCAAGTCCCGGCGCCCAACATTATGAGCAGTTCTTC
>TRBJ2-3|TRBD1|many|TRBV5-1
CASSGTGMGTDTQYF
TGCGCCAGCAGCGGGACAGGGATGGGTACAGATACGCAGTATTTT
>TRBJ2-7|TRBD1|many|TRBV20-1
CSARLRQGAYEQYF
TGCAGTGCTAGATTACGACAGGGGGCCTACGAGCAGTACTTC
>TRBJ2-1|TRBD2|NA|TRBV5-1
CASSLGMASGNSYNEQFF
TGCGCCAGCAGCTTGGGGATGGCGAGCGGGAACTCCTACAATGAGCAGTTCTTC
>TRBJ2-2|NA|many|TRBV6-2/TRBV6-3
CASSSPTGELFF
TGTGCCAGCAGTTCCCCCACGGGGGAGCTGTTTTTT
>TRBJ2-7|NA|many|TRBV20-1
CSARDSGTLAYEQYF
TGCAGTGCTAGAGATTCAGGGACACTAGCCTACGAGCAGTACTTC
>TRBJ2-3|NA|many|TRBV24-1
CATSDPGLDTQYF
TGTGCCACCAGTGATCCAGGGTTAGATACGCAGTATTTT
>TRBJ1-2|NA|few|TRBV10-3
CAISVEQSYYGYTF
TGTGCCATCAGTGTGGAACAATCTTACTATGGCTACACCTTC
>TRBJ2-1|NA|NA|TRBV29-1
CSVVMVLQGEQFF
TGCAGCGTTGTTATGGTCCTCCAGGGTGAGCAGTTCTTC
>TRBJ2-7|NA|many|TRBV29-1
CSVLWRNEQYF
TGCAGCGTTTTATGGAGGAACGAGCAGTACTTC
>TRBJ2-7|TRBD2|many|TRBV3-1
CASPGTSGSCREQYF
TGTGCCAGCCCTGGGACTAGCGGGAGTTGTCGCGAGCAGTACTTC
>TRBJ2-5|TRBD2|few|TRBV5-6
CASKELAVQETQYF
TGTGCCAGCAAAGAACTAGCGGTCCAAGAGACCCAGTACTTC
>TRBJ2-3|TRBD2|NA|TRBV3-1
CASSQLAGGLTDTQYF
TGTGCCAGCAGCCAGCTAGCGGGAGGTTTAACAGATACGCAGTATTTT
>TRBJ2-2|NA|many|TRBV20-1
CSATRRRRVFPGELFF
TGCAGTGCTACCCGACGAAGACGCGTCTTTCCCGGGGAGCTGTTTTTT
>TRBJ2-1|TRBD2|many|TRBV7-2
CASSSQTSGVAGWQFF
TGTGCCAGCAGCTCTCAGACTAGCGGGGTAGCCGGGTGGCAGTTCTTC
>TRBJ2-3|NA|many|TRBV20-1
CSAIQSAVTDTQYF
TGCAGTGCTATTCAATCCGCAGTCACAGATACGCAGTATTTT
>TRBJ2-3|TRBD2|many|TRBV6-5
CASSYDIAGARDTQYF
TGTGCCAGCAGTTACGATATAGCGGGAGCACGAGATACGCAGTATTTT
>TRBJ2-3|NA|many|TRBV5-6
CASSLLDYSTDTQYF
TGTGCCAGCAGCTTGTTAGACTATAGCACAGATACGCAGTATTTT
>TRBJ1-1|NA|many|TRBV12-3/TRBV12-4
CASSLVRTWDTEAFF
TGTGCCAGCAGTTTAGTTCGGACTTGGGACACTGAAGCTTTCTTT
>TRBJ2-7|TRBD2|NA|TRBV20-1
CSACPGGEVEQYF
TGCAGTGCTTGCCCTGGGGGGGAGGTCGAGCAGTACTTC
>TRBJ1-2|NA|few|TRBV12-3/TRBV12-4
CASRLGGQGYGYTF
TGTGCCAGCAGACTGGGGGGGCAGGGCTATGGCTACACCTTC
>TRBJ2-3|TRBD2|NA|TRBV5-1
CASSFTSGSKLDTQYF
TGCGCCAGCAGCTTCACTAGCGGGAGTAAGTTAGATACGCAGTATTTT
>TRBJ2-5|NA|few|TRBV6-2/TRBV6-3
CASRLRILQETQYF
TGTGCCAGCAGACTTAGGATACTGCAAGAGACCCAGTACTTC
>TRBJ2-2|NA|many|TRBV12-3/TRBV12-4
CASSLGQTNTGELFF
TGCGCCAGCAGCTTGGGTCAGACTAACACCGGGGAGCTGTTTTTT
>TRBJ2-1|TRBD2|many|TRBV6-5
CASSYSWTSGPSSYNEQFF
TGTGCCAGCAGTTACTCATGGACTAGCGGCCCGAGCTCCTACAATGAGCAGTTCTTC
>TRBJ2-1|NA|many|TRBV27
CASSLSGLHYNEQFF
TGTGCCAGCAGTTTATCTGGACTACACTACAATGAGCAGTTCTTC
>TRBJ2-1|TRBD2|NA|TRBV7-2
CASSLATSYEQFF
TGTGCCAGCAGCTTAGCGACTAGCTATGAGCAGTTCTTC
>TRBJ1-3|NA|many|TRBV4-3
CASSRTQTGNGDTIYF
TGCGCCAGCAGCCGGACACAGACGGGCAATGGCGACACCATATATTTT
>TRBJ2-3|TRBD2|many|TRBV20-1
CSARKASGLTDTQYF
TGCAGTGCTAGAAAGGCTAGCGGCCTCACAGATACGCAGTATTTT
>TRBJ1-6|TRBD1|many|TRBV15
CATSRDEGQGTSPLHF
TGTGCCACCAGCAGAGATGAGGGACAGGGGACTTCACCCCTCCACTTT